This TCR beta chain is drawn from a study of Graves' ophthalmopathy and Graves' hyperthyroidism. Participants with hyperthyroidism, aged 18 to 65, were newly diagnosed with under 2 months' duration. Diagnosis was based on clinical symptoms, serum thyroxine, TRAb, thyroid ultrasound and orbital computed tomography. Broader study findings: As the model predicted ophthalmopathy progression, it achieved a sensitivity of just over 70% and a specificity of 72.22%. Most expanded clonotypes in thyroid above 0.001 frequency also showed up in blood.

RNA transcripts were the source from which TCR beta CDR3 regions were amplified. RT-PCR was first run with HTBI primers, then multiplex PCR in a second round. TCRdb ran MiXCR on the multiplex PCR reads and lists one entry per CDR3 protein. This table has a few hundred thousand distinct CDR3 sequences, roughly 39% appearing once. Points on this clonotype: Its antigen is unidentified.

CDR1 is KGHSH and CDR2 is LQKENI in the germline V gene. The CDR3 contains 15 residues. V was pared by 3 bases and J by 5 bases, with 16 bases between. This sequence was found in an adult man with Graves' hyperthyroidism. The chain joins TRBV18 to TRBJ2-5, with D unresolved. Sequenced input: peripheral blood or thyroid tissue (not recorded which). The CDR3 region has the DNA TGTGCCAGCTCACCGATGCAGGCCACCTGGGAGACCCAGTACTTC. Encoded protein: CASSPMQATWETQYF.